This T cell receptor beta chain was profiled in a study of patients and donors after allogeneic stem cell transplantation. TCRdb independently ran MiXCR on the RT-PCR reads; one entry per CDR3 protein. The sample holds about 210,000 distinct CDR3 sequences; around two fifths are singletons and the top ten take 11%. Germline CDR1 is MNHNY and CDR2 is SVGAGI (reference sequence). This CDR3 is built from 12 residues. Trimming took off 2 bases at V and 8 bases at J, with 9 bases between the two ends. The TCR originated in a human donor who was either an allogeneic HSCT recipient or a stem cell or donor lymphocyte infusion donor (not recorded which). It is not recorded whose cells these are; they may come from a transplant donor. Sequencing used blood, either unsorted or a sorted T cell fraction (not recorded which). The V call is TRBV6-6, the J call TRBJ1-2, with unresolved D. The chain's CDR3 is CASSYELGGYTF. DNA for the CDR3: TGTGCCAGCAGTTACGAGTTAGGGGGCTACACCTTC.